This is a list of T cell receptor beta chains from one sample in a study of blood T cells in healthy people across ages. TCRdb independently ran MiXCR on the 5' RACE reads; one entry per CDR3 protein. The data show roughly 1,500,000 distinct CDR3 sequences, about 31% seen once. The sequencing input was blood. These TCRs come from a woman aged 25 to 39 in good health. Both conserved end residues are part of each CDR3. The order of the fields is V gene, clone size, J gene, CDR3 protein. Clone size appears in some rows only: once, few, many, or a class for an expanded clone.

TRBV4-1,many,TRBJ2-5,CASSSSGTSGQGSQYF
TRBV5-1,many,TRBJ2-7,CASSLAGVSPGKQYF
TRBV9,.,TRBJ2-1,CASSVVGGAFNEQFF
TRBV30,.,TRBJ1-5,CAWRPRRTGVRQPQHF
TRBV11-2,few,TRBJ2-7,CASSLGSWIYEQYF
TRBV6-1,.,TRBJ1-2,CASSEAGGMGSGYTF
TRBV6-6,.,TRBJ2-3,CASSYPRGQGTDTQYF
TRBV7-9,few,TRBJ2-1,CASTRDGDNEQFF
TRBV12-3/TRBV12-4,.,TRBJ2-5,CASSRLAGGSQYF
TRBV20-1,.,TRBJ2-4,CSAPFRGDIQYF
TRBV29-1,many,TRBJ2-3,CSVEDWQTTSTDTQYF
TRBV4-1,few,TRBJ2-3,CASSPGQKSTDTQYF
TRBV27,.,TRBJ2-2,CASSLNGRRNTGELFF
TRBV20-1,.,TRBJ2-1,CSARWGAGNEQFF
TRBV5-1,many,TRBJ2-1,CASRTSGGRYNEQFF
TRBV7-9,many,TRBJ2-7,CASSLGQQYEQYF
TRBV12-3/TRBV12-4,.,TRBJ2-5,CASRVGTGGDETQYF
TRBV5-6,.,TRBJ2-3,CASSLRGVPSIDTQYF